Listed here are 9 T cell receptor beta chains from one sample, sequenced in a study of blood T cell repertoires in COVID-19. Sequenced by immunoSEQ multiplex PCR; TCRdb stores in-frame clones only, minus some. Of tens of thousands of clones listed, roughly 91% are singletons. The sequenced sample was peripheral blood. Receptors originate from a man aged 70-80 years with active or convalescent COVID-19.

The chain couples TRBV6-6 to TRBJ1-1; D gene unclear. There are 12 residues in the CDR3. The germline V gene has CDR1 MNHNY and CDR2 SVGAGI (reference sequence). Between the trimmed V and J ends, which lost 6 bases and 8 bases, there was a span of 13 bases. The CDR3 is CASSIKGVEAFF. As DNA, the CDR3 is TGTGCCAGCAGCATAAAGGGAGTAGAAGCTTTCTTT.

The chain carries TRBV10-3 and TRBJ1-2; D remains unclear. The CDR3 is 15 residues long. Germline V lookup: CDR1 ENHRY, CDR2 SYGVKD. V was cut by 0 bases and J by 2 bases, with 10 bases left in between. CDR3 in amino acids: CAISESLGGNYGYTF. The DNA of the CDR3 is TGTGCCATCAGTGAGTCGCTGGGCGGGAACTATGGCTACACCTTC.

The genes are TRBV6-5 and TRBJ2-1, with D uncertain. The germline V gene encodes CDR1 MNHEY and CDR2 SVGAGI. Trimming removed 4 bases at V and 0 bases at J, with 13 bases between. The CDR3 totals 16 residues. CDR3: CASSSLTSSSYNEQFF. The CDR3 nucleotides are TGTGCCAGCAGTTCCCTCACTTCAAGCTCCTACAATGAGCAGTTCTTC.

The gene calls are TRBV5-1 and TRBJ1-1; D is possibly TRBD1 (5 bases). This CDR3 has 14 residues. V was cut by 2 bases and J by 4 bases, with 12 bases left in between. Germline V gene lookup returns CDR1 SGHRS and CDR2 YFSETQ. This CDR3 is CASSFGQGVTEAFF. DNA for the CDR3: TGCGCCAGCAGCTTCGGCCAGGGTGTCACTGAAGCTTTCTTT.

The chain has TRBV24-1 and TRBJ2-3; the match to TRBD2 covers 12 bases. The germline gives CDR1 KGHDR, CDR2 SFDVKD. The ends lost 5 bases at V and 5 bases at J; junction bases unmatched: 4. The CDR3 runs 15 residues. This CDR3 reads CATSGTSGIGDTQYF. The CDR3 nucleotides read TGTGCCACCAGTGGGACTAGCGGGATTGGAGATACGCAGTATTTT.

This chain links TRBV27 with TRBJ2-1, with 12 nucleotides matching TRBD1. Germline CDR1 reads MNHEY; CDR2 reads SMNVEV (reference sequence). V trimming: 6 bases; J trimming: 9 bases; junction bases outside the gene matches: 6. This CDR3 contains 14 residues. In nucleotides, the CDR3 is TGTGCCAGCAGGGCGGGACAGGGGGCGACTGAGCAGTTCTTC. It translates to CASRAGQGATEQFF.

The V gene is TRBV7-3, the J gene TRBJ2-5; tentatively, D is TRBD1 (5 bases). CDR3 length: 13 amino acids. Per germline, CDR1 SGHTA and CDR2 FQGTGA. V gave up 5 bases and J gave up 4 bases, with 11 bases separating them. CDR3 nucleotide sequence: TGTGCCAGCAGCCGAACAGGTGGAGAGACCCAGTACTTC. Encoded protein: CASSRTGGETQYF. Combining the CDR3 with reference TRBV7-3 and TRBJ2-5 gives the whole variable domain GAGVSQTPSNKVTEKGKYVELRCDPISGHTALYWYRQSLGQGPEFLIYFQGTGAADDSGLPNDRFFAVRPEGSVSTLKIQRTERGDSAVYLCASSRTGGETQYFGPGTRLLVL.

This chain uses TRBV6-5 with TRBJ2-7, with D tentatively TRBD1 (5 bases). V dropped 6 bases and J dropped 3 bases, with 12 bases sitting between them. There are 13 residues in the CDR3. Looked up from germline, CDR1 is MNHEY and CDR2 is SVGAGI. As DNA, the CDR3 is TGTGCCAGCAGAGCAGGGCTAAACTACGAGCAGTACTTC. It encodes CASRAGLNYEQYF.

The rearrangement uses TRBV5-1 and TRBJ1-2; 8 bases agree with TRBD1. CDR3 length equals 15 residues. Trimming at V came to 4 bases and at J to 4 bases, leaving 9 bases not matched to a gene. Germline lookup yields CDR1 SGHRS and CDR2 YFSETQ. CDR3 nucleotides: TGCGCCAGCAGCCCAGGACAGGGCCGAGGCTATGGCTACACCTTC. It translates to CASSPGQGRGYGYTF.